The rows below give T cell receptor beta chains drawn from one sample of a study of CD8 T cells in ankylosing spondylitis. TCRdb re-called the 5' RACE reads with MiXCR, one entry per CDR3 protein. The sample lists about 300,000 distinct CDR3 sequences, about a fifth seen once, with 3.5% in the top ten. The sample consisted of blood, either unsorted or a sorted T cell fraction (not recorded which). Receptor source: a female donor with ankylosing spondylitis or in good health (not recorded which). CDR3s include the opening cysteine and the closing phenylalanine or tryptophan. The D gene is left open where the match is weak. Clone size is given for some rows only: seen once, a few or many times, or a class if the clone is expanded.

size: NA
V: TRBV9
J: TRBJ2-1
D: TRBD2
CDR3: CASSGSGRDEQFF
DNA: TGTGCCAGCAGCGGCAGCGGGAGGGATGAGCAGTTCTTC

size: few
V: TRBV20-1
J: TRBJ1-2
D: TRBD1
CDR3: CSASSGTVKNYGYTF
DNA: TGCAGTGCTTCCTCCGGGACAGTGAAGAACTATGGCTACACCTTC

size: many
V: TRBV29-1
J: TRBJ2-2
D: TRBD1
CDR3: CSVEERQGVGELFF
DNA: TGCAGCGTTGAAGAAAGACAGGGAGTCGGGGAGCTGTTTTTT

size: NA
V: TRBV6-1
J: TRBJ1-5
D: NA
CDR3: CASRGTSYSNQPQHF
DNA: TGTGCCAGCAGAGGAACATCATATAGCAATCAGCCCCAGCATTTT

size: NA
V: TRBV19
J: TRBJ2-3
D: NA
CDR3: CASTVAWDTDTQYF
DNA: TGTGCCAGTACGGTAGCCTGGGACACAGATACGCAGTATTTT

size: few
V: TRBV5-1
J: TRBJ2-5
D: NA
CDR3: CASSFRDNQETQYF
DNA: TGCGCCAGCAGCTTTCGCGACAACCAAGAGACCCAGTACTTC

size: many
V: TRBV7-2
J: TRBJ2-2
D: NA
CDR3: CASSLILGGGELFF
DNA: TGTGCCAGCAGCTTAATATTGGGCGGCGGGGAGCTGTTTTTT

size: NA
V: TRBV10-2
J: TRBJ2-1
D: TRBD1
CDR3: CASSETRTGAEQFF
DNA: TGCGCCAGCAGTGAGACGCGGACAGGGGCTGAGCAGTTCTTC

size: NA
V: TRBV24-1
J: TRBJ2-1
D: NA
CDR3: CATSDIGGLRSYNEQFF
DNA: TGTGCCACCAGTGATATCGGGGGGCTGAGGTCCTACAATGAGCAGTTCTTC

size: few
V: TRBV10-2
J: TRBJ2-1
D: NA
CDR3: CASSESSPSYNEQFF
DNA: TGCGCCAGCAGTGAGTCCAGTCCGTCCTACAATGAGCAGTTCTTC

size: few
V: TRBV29-1
J: TRBJ2-7
D: TRBD1
CDR3: CSVEDRQGRPYEQYF
DNA: TGCAGCGTTGAAGATCGACAGGGTCGACCCTACGAGCAGTACTTC

size: few
V: TRBV20-1
J: TRBJ2-5
D: TRBD2
CDR3: CSAWGLAGTVQETQYF
DNA: TGCAGTGCCTGGGGACTAGCGGGGACGGTACAAGAGACCCAGTACTTC

size: NA
V: TRBV20-1
J: TRBJ2-6
D: NA
CDR3: CSAKDSRLTGANVLTF
DNA: TGCAGTGCTAAGGACAGCCGGTTAACTGGGGCCAACGTCCTGACTTTC

size: NA
V: TRBV20-1
J: TRBJ2-7
D: NA
CDR3: CSVRTSYEQYF
DNA: TGCAGTGTCAGGACTTCCTACGAGCAGTACTTC

size: few
V: TRBV6-1
J: TRBJ1-2
D: TRBD1
CDR3: CASSRTGWNGYTF
DNA: TGTGCCAGCAGCCGGACAGGGTGGAATGGCTACACCTTC

size: many
V: TRBV20-1
J: TRBJ2-1
D: TRBD1
CDR3: CSASSRDSSYNEQFF
DNA: TGCAGTGCTAGCTCCCGGGACAGCTCCTACAATGAGCAGTTCTTC

size: few
V: TRBV4-1
J: TRBJ2-1
D: NA
CDR3: CASSHPGNEQFF
DNA: TGCGCCAGCAGCCATCCCGGCAATGAGCAGTTCTTC

size: many
V: TRBV6-6
J: TRBJ1-1
D: NA
CDR3: CASRGNTEAFF
DNA: TGTGCCAGCAGAGGGAACACTGAAGCTTTCTTT

size: many
V: TRBV12-3/TRBV12-4
J: TRBJ1-1
D: NA
CDR3: CASSLRGPTEAFF
DNA: TGTGCCAGCAGTTTACGGGGGCCCACTGAAGCTTTCTTT

size: few
V: TRBV29-1
J: TRBJ1-1
D: NA
CDR3: CSVEGFSVNTEAFF
DNA: TGCAGCGTTGAAGGGTTCAGCGTTAACACTGAAGCTTTCTTT

size: NA
V: TRBV9
J: TRBJ2-1
D: NA
CDR3: CASSVVIGAITEQFF
DNA: TGTGCCAGCAGCGTAGTTATCGGCGCTATTACCGAGCAGTTCTTC

size: many
V: TRBV6-1
J: TRBJ2-1
D: NA
CDR3: CASSEVGPYNEQFF
DNA: TGTGCCAGCAGTGAAGTCGGACCCTACAATGAGCAGTTCTTC

size: few
V: TRBV4-3
J: TRBJ1-6
D: TRBD1
CDR3: CASSQDPGQAASPLHF
DNA: TGCGCCAGCAGCCAAGATCCGGGACAGGCGGCTTCACCCCTCCACTTT

size: few
V: TRBV7-3
J: TRBJ2-1
D: NA
CDR3: CASSSRGSGTYNEQFF
DNA: TGTGCCAGCAGCTCCCGGGGGAGCGGGACATACAATGAGCAGTTCTTC

size: NA
V: TRBV9
J: TRBJ1-4
D: NA
CDR3: CASSDRADHEKLFF
DNA: TGTGCCAGCAGCGACCGGGCCGACCATGAAAAACTGTTTTTT

size: few
V: TRBV18
J: TRBJ1-5
D: TRBD1
CDR3: CASSPGTGDQPQHF
DNA: TGTGCCAGCTCACCCGGGACAGGAGATCAGCCCCAGCATTTT

size: few
V: TRBV28
J: TRBJ1-2
D: TRBD1
CDR3: CASRPHKQGLHGYTF
DNA: TGTGCCAGCAGACCCCACAAACAGGGGCTTCATGGCTACACCTTC

size: NA
V: TRBV3-1
J: TRBJ2-4
D: NA
CDR3: CASSQAPGTRGDIQYF
DNA: TGTGCCAGCAGCCAAGCCCCCGGGACCCGAGGAGACATTCAGTACTTC

size: NA
V: TRBV20-1
J: TRBJ2-1
D: NA
CDR3: CSASPPSWGSSYNEQFF
DNA: TGCAGTGCTAGTCCCCCTTCATGGGGTTCCTCCTACAATGAGCAGTTCTTC

size: few
V: TRBV20-1
J: TRBJ2-7
D: NA
CDR3: CSAIRTVYEQYF
DNA: TGCAGTGCCATACGAACGGTGTACGAGCAGTACTTC

size: NA
V: TRBV6-1
J: TRBJ2-7
D: TRBD2
CDR3: CASSELAGPTYEQYF
DNA: TGTGCCAGCAGTGAACTAGCGGGACCGACCTACGAGCAGTACTTC

size: NA
V: TRBV6-1
J: TRBJ1-3
D: NA
CDR3: CASSQLGFSGNTIYF
DNA: TGTGCCAGCAGTCAACTGGGGTTCTCTGGAAACACCATATATTTT

size: NA
V: TRBV18
J: TRBJ2-2
D: NA
CDR3: CASSPTSRGRRNTGELFF
DNA: TGTGCCAGCTCACCAACTAGTCGGGGCCGACGGAACACCGGGGAGCTGTTTTTT

size: few
V: TRBV10-3
J: TRBJ2-2
D: TRBD2
CDR3: CAISESTRGAGELFF
DNA: TGTGCCATCAGTGAGTCGACTCGGGGGGCCGGGGAGCTGTTTTTT

size: NA
V: TRBV4-3
J: TRBJ2-3
D: NA
CDR3: CASSPQFVSDTQYF
DNA: TGCGCCAGCAGCCCCCAGTTCGTATCGGATACGCAGTATTTT

size: NA
V: TRBV4-3
J: TRBJ2-3
D: NA
CDR3: CASSQGFSDTQYF
DNA: TGCGCCAGCAGCCAAGGATTCTCAGATACGCAGTATTTT

size: few
V: TRBV7-2
J: TRBJ2-2
D: NA
CDR3: CASRIGTNTGELFF
DNA: TGTGCCAGCAGGATAGGGACGAACACCGGGGAGCTGTTTTTT

size: NA
V: TRBV29-1
J: TRBJ2-1
D: NA
CDR3: CSVPWTRAYNEQFF
DNA: TGCAGCGTTCCTTGGACTCGGGCGTACAATGAGCAGTTCTTC

size: many
V: TRBV27
J: TRBJ2-3
D: TRBD2
CDR3: CASSGRKSGRARFATDTQYF
DNA: TGTGCCAGCAGTGGGAGGAAAAGCGGGAGGGCTCGTTTCGCCACAGATACGCAGTATTTT

size: NA
V: TRBV7-2
J: TRBJ2-1
D: NA
CDR3: CASSLEVGRFNEQFF
DNA: TGTGCCAGCAGCTTAGAGGTTGGCCGTTTCAATGAGCAGTTCTTC

size: NA
V: TRBV9
J: TRBJ2-1
D: NA
CDR3: CASSVGLLGNERFF
DNA: TGTGCCAGCAGCGTAGGGCTCCTCGGGAATGAGCGGTTCTTC

size: NA
V: TRBV30
J: TRBJ2-3
D: TRBD1
CDR3: CASKTPGQTDTQYF
DNA: TGTGCCAGTAAGACCCCGGGACAGACAGATACGCAGTATTTT

size: NA
V: TRBV5-5
J: TRBJ2-2
D: NA
CDR3: CASSFVLTNLNTGELFF
DNA: TGTGCCAGCAGCTTTGTTTTGACTAACCTGAACACCGGGGAGCTGTTTTTT

size: NA
V: TRBV25-1
J: TRBJ2-7
D: NA
CDR3: CASSDPVGASYF
DNA: TGTGCCAGCAGTGATCCGGTCGGCGCGTCGTACTTC

size: few
V: TRBV20-1
J: TRBJ2-3
D: NA
CDR3: CSARDAARSTDTQYF
DNA: TGCAGTGCTAGAGATGCTGCCAGAAGCACAGATACGCAGTATTTT

size: NA
V: TRBV7-2
J: TRBJ2-3
D: TRBD2
CDR3: CASSLRVAGITDTQYF
DNA: TGTGCCAGCAGCTTAAGGGTAGCGGGGATCACAGATACGCAGTATTTT

size: NA
V: TRBV9
J: TRBJ2-2
D: NA
CDR3: CASSVGGWVNTGELFF
DNA: TGTGCCAGCAGCGTAGGAGGCTGGGTAAACACCGGGGAGCTGTTTTTT

size: few
V: TRBV19
J: TRBJ2-5
D: TRBD2
CDR3: CASSITPSGRVETQYF
DNA: TGTGCCAGTAGTATCACCCCCAGCGGGAGGGTGGAGACCCAGTACTTC